These T cell receptor beta chains were read from a single sample in a study of post-analysis software for immune sequencing data. TCRdb reprocessed the PCR reads with MiXCR, giving one entry per CDR3 protein. Among about 160,000 distinct CDR3 sequences listed, roughly 40% were seen once. The sample here was blood, taken after autologous hematopoietic stem cell transplantation. The receptors derive from a girl aged 10-17 years with multiple sclerosis. Each CDR3 is given with its conserved first and last residue. D genes are given only for firm matches. Expanded clones get a size class; other rows say once, few or many, or leave the size out.

size	D	V	J	DNA	CDR3
many	-	TRBV6-5	TRBJ1-6	TGTGCCAGCAGATCGGGTCCCACCTTAAATTCACCCCTCCACTTT	CASRSGPTLNSPLHF
few	TRBD1	TRBV27	TRBJ2-3	TGTGCCAGCAGGCCCGGGACAGGGGACACAGATACGCAGTATTTT	CASRPGTGDTDTQYF
-	TRBD2	TRBV20-1	TRBJ2-7	TGCAGTGCTAACCCCGCTAGCGGGGGTAACTCCTACGAGCAGTACTTC	CSANPASGGNSYEQYF
-	-	TRBV14	TRBJ2-7	TGTGCCAGCAGCCAAGATCAGCGGGCCTACGAGCAGTACTTC	CASSQDQRAYEQYF
-	-	TRBV2	TRBJ1-6	TGTGCCAGCAGGGGGAATTCACCCCTCCACTTT	CASRGNSPLHF
-	-	TRBV10-3	TRBJ1-2	TGTGCCATCAGTGAGTGGAAGGACAGAAACTATGGCTACACCTTC	CAISEWKDRNYGYTF
-	-	TRBV7-9	TRBJ2-5	TGTGCCAGCAGCCCTTGGGGCTTTTGGGAGACCCAGTACTTC	CASSPWGFWETQYF
few	TRBD2	TRBV2	TRBJ2-1	TGTGCCCTTGGGTCCCCGGGAGGAACCCCCCACAATGAGCAGTTCTTC	CALGSPGGTPHNEQFF
few	TRBD2	TRBV7-2	TRBJ2-7	TGTGCCAGCAGCTTAGGTACTAGCGGGAGAAACTCCTACGAGCAGTACTTC	CASSLGTSGRNSYEQYF
-	TRBD1	TRBV28	TRBJ2-3	TGTGCCAGCAGTTCGACAGGGGGCGGAACAGATACGCAGTATTTT	CASSSTGGGTDTQYF
-	TRBD2	TRBV5-1	TRBJ2-5	TGCGCCAGCTCGGGACTAGCGGAAGAGACCCAGTACTTC	CASSGLAEETQYF
-	TRBD1	TRBV20-1	TRBJ2-7	TGCAGTGCTCTCAGGGGGCCGCCCTCCTACGAGCAGTACTTC	CSALRGPPSYEQYF
many	-	TRBV4-3	TRBJ2-3	TGCGCCAGCAGCCAAGAACCCACAGTCAGCACAGATACGCAGTATTTT	CASSQEPTVSTDTQYF
-	-	TRBV20-1	TRBJ1-2	TGCAGTGCTGGCACAAGAGGAGTCTCCCTTAACTATGGCTACACCTTC	CSAGTRGVSLNYGYTF
-	-	TRBV20-1	TRBJ2-1	TGCAGTGCTAGAGGTGGGACCTCTGCCAATGAGCAGTTCTTC	CSARGGTSANEQFF
-	TRBD2	TRBV7-6	TRBJ2-3	TGTGCCAGCAGCTTACAACCGGGAGGACGCGGAGATACGCAGTATTTT	CASSLQPGGRGDTQYF
-	TRBD2	TRBV7-6	TRBJ2-5	TGTGCCAGCAGCTTATTCGGCGGGAGGGAAGAGACCCAGTACTTC	CASSLFGGREETQYF
-	-	TRBV27	TRBJ1-6	TGTGCCAGCAGTTCCCTCCGCCAAGACAGCTCCTATAATTCACCCCTCCACTTT	CASSSLRQDSSYNSPLHF
-	-	TRBV6-2/TRBV6-3	TRBJ2-1	TGTGTCAGCAGCCCCCACATAGGCGGAACCTACAATGAGCAGTTCTTC	CVSSPHIGGTYNEQFF
-	-	TRBV6-5	TRBJ2-6	TGTGCCAGCAGTTACGAGCAAAGAGGGGCCAACGTCCTGACTTTC	CASSYEQRGANVLTF
many	-	TRBV5-1	TRBJ2-1	TGCGCCAGCAGCTTGGAGGTATCAGTTTACAATGAGCAGTTCTTC	CASSLEVSVYNEQFF
many	-	TRBV28	TRBJ1-2	TGTGCCAGCAGTTTATTCACGGGAGGGACCCGCTACACCTTC	CASSLFTGGTRYTF
-	-	TRBV6-2/TRBV6-3	TRBJ2-6	TGTGCCAGCAGTTACACCTCATCCGTCTCTGGGGCCAACGTCCTGACTTTC	CASSYTSSVSGANVLTF
-	-	TRBV12-3/TRBV12-4	TRBJ1-2	TGTGCCAGCAGTTTATCCCCGGACATCTCTGGCTACACCTTC	CASSLSPDISGYTF
few	-	TRBV24-1	TRBJ2-5	TGTGCCACCAGTGATTTCCAAAGGGAGACCCAGTACTTC	CATSDFQRETQYF
-	-	TRBV5-1	TRBJ2-7	TGCGCCAGCAGCTTAAGGTCATACTCCTACGAGCAGTACTTC	CASSLRSYSYEQYF
-	-	TRBV29-1	TRBJ1-1	TGCAGCGTTGGAGAGGGGATGAACACTGAAGCTTTCTTT	CSVGEGMNTEAFF